This T cell receptor (beta chain) was captured by sequencing in a study of blood T cell repertoires in COVID-19. Sequencing was performed with immunoSEQ multiplex PCR; in TCRdb, only in-frame clones are kept and a portion is missing. The repertoire includes under 250,000 clones, nearly 90% of them detected once, and approximately 3.3% sits in the top ten. Trimming pared 3 bases from V and 4 bases from J, leaving 15 bases between. The V gene's germline CDR1 is KGHSY and CDR2 FQNENV. This CDR3 is 15 amino acids long. Sequenced material: peripheral blood. This TCR was sampled from a young man with active or convalescent COVID-19. The chain employs TRBV16 and TRBJ1-2, with D possibly TRBD1 on 5 matching bases. The CDR3 spells CASSQPGGGSYGYTF. The CDR3 nucleotides are TGTGCCAGCAGCCAGCCCGGGGGGGGAAGCTATGGCTACACCTTC.